The following is a T cell receptor (beta chain) sequence with its context. Its antigen remains unknown. This sample is part of a study of cytomegalovirus exposure and HLA in healthy donors. Primers included in the PCR were 60 Vbeta and 13 Jbeta primers. Here immunoSEQ multiplex PCR was the method, and the copy in TCRdb shows in-frame clones only, minus some. The sample table includes about 130,000 clones. Germline CDR1 is MNHNS and CDR2 is SASEGT. CDR3 length equals 15 residues. V dropped 6 bases and J dropped 2; count of bases not matched to a gene: 7. Healthy bone marrow donors made up the donors. Study-wide results and limits: An Asian-associated ancestry cluster reportedly showed fewer N-insertions than the approximately 670-donor mean in a later analysis. Across donors, most TCRs were seen rarely, yet some public ones were widespread.

What was sequenced was PBMCs. The TCR originated in a woman aged 60-75 years in good health and CMV-seronegative. V and J are TRBV6-1 and TRBJ2-7, with 10 bases matching TRBD1. In DNA, the CDR3 is TGTGCCAGCAGGTCCGACAGGGGGCCCCCCTACGAGCAGTACTTC. Encoded protein: CASRSDRGPPYEQYF.